The sequence of this TCR beta chain was determined in a study of cytomegalovirus exposure and HLA in healthy donors. Germline V gene data show CDR1 as MGHRA and CDR2 as YSYEKL. The CDR3 covers 13 residues. With 1 base removed from V and 4 bases from J, the gap between germline ends came to 7 bases. Turning to this clone: Its antigen is as yet unknown.

The PCR was carried out with 60 Vbeta primers and 13 Jbeta primers. TCRdb's copy holds only in-frame clones and misses some; the assay was immunoSEQ multiplex PCR. The repertoire has about 63,000 clones, 73% of them found once; the top ten carry roughly 5.9%. Regarding the study as a whole: One later analysis reportedly identified an Asian-associated ancestry cluster that showed fewer N-insertions than the roughly 640-donor mean.

Sequenced sample: PBMCs. This TCR derives from a man aged 45 to 65 in good health and CMV-seronegative. The V and J genes are TRBV4-1 and TRBJ2-5; unclear D gene. In nucleotides, the CDR3 is TGCGCCAGCAGCCAAGGTTTAGCAGAGACCCAGTACTTC. Encoded protein: CASSQGLAETQYF.